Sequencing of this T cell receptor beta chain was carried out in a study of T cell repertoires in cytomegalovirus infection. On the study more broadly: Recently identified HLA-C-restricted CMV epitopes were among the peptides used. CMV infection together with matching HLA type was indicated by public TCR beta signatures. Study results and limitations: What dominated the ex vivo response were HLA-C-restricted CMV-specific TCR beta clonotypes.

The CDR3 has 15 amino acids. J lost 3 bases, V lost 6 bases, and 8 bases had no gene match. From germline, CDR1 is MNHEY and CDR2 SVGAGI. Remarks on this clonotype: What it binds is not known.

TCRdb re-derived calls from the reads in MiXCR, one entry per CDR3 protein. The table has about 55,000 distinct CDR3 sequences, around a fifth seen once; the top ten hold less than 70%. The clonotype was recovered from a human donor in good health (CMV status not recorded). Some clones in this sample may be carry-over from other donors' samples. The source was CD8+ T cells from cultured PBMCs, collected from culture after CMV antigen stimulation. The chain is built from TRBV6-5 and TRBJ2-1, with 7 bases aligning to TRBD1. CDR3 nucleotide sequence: TGTGCCAGCAGACAACCGGGACAGCTCTACAATGAGCAGTTCTTC. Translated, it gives CASRQPGQLYNEQFF.